This T cell receptor beta chain was documented in a study of blood T cell repertoires in COVID-19. Background on the study: T cells, B-cell-depleted T cells, or PBMCs supplied cDNA or gDNA.

Only in-frame clones appear in the TCRdb table, and some are missing; sequencing was by immunoSEQ multiplex PCR. The table records under 150,000 clones, around nine tenths of them present only once. Per the germline V gene, CDR1 is SGHNT and CDR2 is YENEEA. V lost 11 bases to trimming and J lost 2 bases; unmatched junction nucleotides: 7. This CDR3 comprises 14 residues. The receptor was isolated from a woman between 70 and 85 years old who had recovered from COVID-19. The sequenced sample was peripheral blood. The chain employs TRBV11-3 and TRBJ2-2, with 8 bases fitting TRBD2. CDR3 sequence reads: CASSGGGNTGELFF. The CDR3 nucleotides are TGTGCCTCCTCGGGGGGGGGTAACACCGGGGAGCTGTTTTTT.